This T cell receptor (beta chain) stems from a study of T cell responses to AZD1222 COVID-19 vaccine. The study, taken as a whole, reports: Possibly, clonal diversity was underestimated; donors were largely white British and included more females.

V dropped 5 bases and J dropped 6; count of bases not matched to a gene: 14. Germline CDR1 reads LNHDA; CDR2 reads SQIVND (reference sequence). The CDR3 runs 17 residues. With regard to this clone: Its matching antigen is unknown.

Some clones are missing from TCRdb's copy, which holds only in-frame ones; the method was immunoSEQ multiplex PCR. The sample includes some 200,000 clones, more than 80% of them seen just once. The sequencing used peripheral blood, collected on day 0 of AZD1222 vaccination. The receptor was isolated from an adult in good health. The V and J genes are TRBV19 and TRBJ1-4; 8 nucleotides match TRBD1. DNA for the CDR3: TGTGCCAGTAGTCTTACAGGGGGTTCGGGGGCATATGAAAAACTGTTTTTT. It yields the protein CASSLTGGSGAYEKLFF.